This section outlines one T cell receptor (beta chain) sequence together with its context. Seattle cases were enrolled at active infection and followed longitudinally. The CDR3 runs to 12 residues. V shed 4 bases and J shed 7 bases, with 11 bases lying between them. The germline CDR1 and CDR2 sequences are SQVTM and ANQGSEA. Per the original methods: Reference gene primer amplification gave nucleated cell count estimates. Measured with immunoSEQ multiplex PCR; TCRdb has only the in-frame clones, and not every one. The DNA was the basis for D and trimming; V, J and clone size are from that table. The sample shows about 480,000 clones, roughly 91% of them seen only once. The data were taken from a study of blood T cell repertoires in COVID-19. Study-wide background: The United States, Italy and Spain were the sources of the acute and convalescent COVID-19 samples. T cells, B-cell-depleted T cells, or PBMCs provided the cDNA or gDNA that served as material.

This clonotype originated in a woman in her forties or fifties with COVID-19, enrolled during active disease. This chain uses TRBV29-1 with TRBJ2-4, with D perhaps TRBD2 (7 bases). The sample consisted of peripheral blood. The CDR3 nucleotides are TGCAGCGTTGCTGAGGGGGGGAACATTCAGTACTTC. Protein: CSVAEGGNIQYF.